This is a list of T cell receptor beta chains from one sample in a study of cytomegalovirus exposure and HLA in healthy donors. TCRdb keeps only in-frame clones here, not all; method: immunoSEQ multiplex PCR. The sample lists more than 95,000 clones, around 73% occurring once. The material sequenced was PBMCs. The origin of the receptors is a man aged 25-45 years in good health and CMV-seronegative. CDR3s include the opening cysteine and the closing phenylalanine or tryptophan. D genes are given only for firm matches. Expanded clones get a size class; other rows say once, few or many, or leave the size out.

d_call j_call v_call clone_size cdr3_aa cdr3_nt
- TRBJ2-1 TRBV10-3 - CAISEASEQFF TGTGCCATCAGTGAAGCTAGTGAGCAGTTCTTC
TRBD1 TRBJ1-1 TRBV28 - CASSPGTALTEAFF TGTGCCAGCAGCCCCGGGACAGCCCTCACTGAAGCTTTCTTT
- TRBJ2-1 TRBV5-4 - CASSSENNEQFF TGTGCCAGCAGCTCGGAGAACAATGAGCAGTTCTTC
TRBD2 TRBJ2-3 TRBV28 - CASSPETSGSTDTQYF TGTGCCAGCAGCCCGGAGACTAGCGGGAGCACAGATACGCAGTATTTT
- TRBJ1-2 TRBV19 few CASSIGQNHNYGYTF TGTGCCAGTAGTATCGGACAGAATCATAACTATGGCTACACCTTC
TRBD1 TRBJ1-1 TRBV19 - CATGTESYMNTEAFF TGTGCCACCGGGACAGAGTCTTACATGAACACTGAAGCTTTCTTT
TRBD2 TRBJ2-3 TRBV7-8 - CASSPSGTSGHTQYF TGTGCCAGCAGCCCTTCTGGGACTAGCGGCCATACGCAGTATTTT
- TRBJ1-3 TRBV10-3 - CAISGTLQGTHSGNTIYF TGTGCCATCAGTGGTACACTTCAGGGGACACACTCTGGAAACACCATATATTTT
- TRBJ2-1 TRBV10-3 - CASHQDFNYNEQFF TGTGCCTCGCACCAGGACTTCAACTACAATGAGCAGTTCTTC
TRBD1 TRBJ2-7 TRBV10-3 - CAISEGQGGDEQYF TGTGCCATCAGTGAGGGACAGGGAGGTGACGAGCAGTACTTC
- TRBJ2-3 TRBV10-1 - CASSESQATVWTDTQYF TGCGCCAGCAGTGAGTCTCAGGCCACCGTTTGGACAGATACGCAGTATTTT
- TRBJ2-1 TRBV5-5 few CASSPISSYNEQFF TGTGCCAGCAGCCCCATCAGCTCCTACAATGAGCAGTTCTTC
TRBD1 TRBJ2-3 TRBV29-1 - CSVGTGSTDTQYF TGCAGCGTAGGGACAGGGAGCACAGATACGCAGTATTTT
TRBD1 TRBJ2-7 TRBV4-2 - CASREGQGAYEQYF TGTGCCAGCAGAGAAGGACAGGGGGCCTACGAGCAGTACTTC
- TRBJ2-7 TRBV6-5 - CASSRYSDKTYEQYF TGTGCCAGCAGCCGTTACAGTGATAAAACCTACGAGCAGTACTTC